The present TCR beta chain was sequenced within a study of control samples from healthy donors and cancer patients. Generated by immunoSEQ multiplex PCR, the TCRdb table keeps only in-frame clones and is missing some. The repertoire consists of about 96,000 clones, with approximately 95% occurring once and the leading ten covering roughly 8%. This CDR3 has 13 residues. CDR1 and CDR2 from the germline V gene are MNHEY and SMNVEV (reference sequence). With 8 bases removed from V and 7 bases from J, the gap between germline ends came to 18 bases. This TCR was sampled from a man aged 18 to 29 in good health. V usage is TRBV27 and J usage is TRBJ2-7, with a tentative D call TRBD1 (5 bases). Sequencing was done on a sample of blood. This CDR3 reads CASGAGHVTEQYF. The CDR3, as DNA: TGTGCCAGCGGGGCAGGCCATGTCACTGAGCAGTACTTC.